Listed below are T cell receptor beta chains from one sample, sequenced in a study of human T cells and chemical hapten exposure. TCRdb itself ran the RACE reads through MiXCR, one entry per CDR3 protein. The table has some 120,000 distinct CDR3 sequences, about 12% seen once. Source: whole blood, taken in connection with sensitization to the hapten diphenylcyclopropenone (DPC). These receptors all come from a woman aged 45 to 65 with alopecia areata. Some clones in this sample may be carry-over from other donors' samples. The CDR3 runs from the conserved cysteine through the conserved F or W. Each record gives: V gene, J gene, CDR3 protein.

v_call: TRBV9; j_call: TRBJ2-7; cdr3_aa: CASSVGTGSPYEQYF
v_call: TRBV6-1; j_call: TRBJ1-5; cdr3_aa: CASSVGRDRVRPQHF
v_call: TRBV6-1; j_call: TRBJ2-1; cdr3_aa: CATAGRGGPYNEQFF
v_call: TRBV29-1; j_call: TRBJ2-7; cdr3_aa: CSARTDSYEQYF
v_call: TRBV7-8; j_call: TRBJ2-5; cdr3_aa: CASSLWFQETQYF
v_call: TRBV5-5; j_call: TRBJ1-5; cdr3_aa: CASSLWGQGSQPQHF
v_call: TRBV28; j_call: TRBJ1-1; cdr3_aa: CASSSPTGRETEAFF
v_call: TRBV7-6; j_call: TRBJ2-7; cdr3_aa: CASSFRGYSYEQYF
v_call: TRBV7-9; j_call: TRBJ2-2; cdr3_aa: CASSSGTGAGELFF
v_call: TRBV6-2/TRBV6-3; j_call: TRBJ1-6; cdr3_aa: CASSRTGTGSYNSPLHF
v_call: TRBV5-1; j_call: TRBJ2-1; cdr3_aa: CASSRLSSGVGYNEQFF
v_call: TRBV10-2; j_call: TRBJ1-2; cdr3_aa: CASSERGQGEGYTF
v_call: TRBV2; j_call: TRBJ2-3; cdr3_aa: CASSILAASSTDTQYF
v_call: TRBV4-2; j_call: TRBJ2-5; cdr3_aa: CASSQDGRGQETQYF
v_call: TRBV7-2; j_call: TRBJ1-3; cdr3_aa: CASSPTRTDRAVNTIYF
v_call: TRBV6-5; j_call: TRBJ1-5; cdr3_aa: CASRRNRGDNQPQHF